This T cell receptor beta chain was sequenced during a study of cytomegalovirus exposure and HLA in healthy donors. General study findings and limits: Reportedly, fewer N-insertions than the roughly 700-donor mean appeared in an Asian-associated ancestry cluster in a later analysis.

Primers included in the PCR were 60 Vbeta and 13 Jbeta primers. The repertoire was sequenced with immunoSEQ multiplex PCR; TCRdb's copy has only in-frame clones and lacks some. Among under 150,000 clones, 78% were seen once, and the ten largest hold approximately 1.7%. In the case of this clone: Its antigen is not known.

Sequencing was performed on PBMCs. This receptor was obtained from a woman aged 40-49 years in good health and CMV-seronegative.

CDR3 coding DNA: TGTGCCATCAGTCCCTCGGGACTAGCGTCGGACAGTCAGTACTTC. It encodes CAISPSGLASDSQYF. The chain is built from TRBV10-3 and TRBJ2-4; TRBD2 aligns across 10 bases. This CDR3 region has 15 residues. Trimming at V came to 5 bases and at J to 12 bases, leaving 13 bases not matched to a gene. Germline assignment: CDR1 ENHRY and CDR2 SYGVKD.